This passage covers 27 T cell receptor beta chains from one sample sequenced in a study of T-cell memory formation after mild COVID-19. Using its own MiXCR run on the 5' RACE reads, TCRdb lists one record per CDR3 protein. Of 400,000 to 550,000 distinct CDR3 sequences listed, nearly 25% are singletons. Sequencing input: PBMCs or a T cell subset sorted from them (not recorded which). The receptor source for this set is an adult woman who had mild COVID-19 (a few samples of this study predate the infection). Cell type and time point are not known.

This clonotype has more than one count but fewer than ten. The chain uses TRBV4-1 and TRBJ2-7; 8 nucleotides match TRBD1. The CDR3 length is 13 residues. V was pared by 3 bases and J by 2 bases, with 0 bases of the junction left unmatched. Germline CDR1 MGHRA, CDR2 YSYEKL. In DNA form, the CDR3 reads TGCGCCAGCAGCCAGGGACAGGCCTACGAGCAGTACTTC. Amino acids: CASSQGQAYEQYF.

The chain couples TRBV6-2 or TRBV6-3 to TRBJ1-5; TRBD1 agrees at 8 bases. V gave up 7 bases and J gave up 2 bases; unmatched junction bases: 4. The CDR3 contains 14 residues. From germline, CDR1 is MNHEY and CDR2 SVGEGT. The CDR3 region is CASKGQGRNQPQHF. The DNA of the CDR3 is TGTGCCAGCAAAGGACAGGGTCGCAATCAGCCCCAGCATTTT.

This clonotype was observed a few times. V usage is TRBV12-3 or TRBV12-4 and J usage is TRBJ1-1; D uncertain. V was pared by 3 bases and J by 5 bases, with 1 base between. The CDR3 is 10 residues long. This chain's CDR3 is CASSLTEAFF. The CDR3 coding sequence is TGTGCCAGCAGTTTGACTGAAGCTTTCTTT.

This clonotype was seen just once. The rearrangement uses TRBV7-2 and TRBJ2-3; D gene unclear. There are 14 residues in the CDR3. V lost 5 bases and J lost 1, with 10 bases in between. Germline CDR1 reads SGHTA; CDR2 reads FQGNSA. The CDR3 DNA reads as TGTGCCAGCAGCCCCAGTCGGGGCACAGATACGCAGTATTTT. Protein: CASSPSRGTDTQYF.

This clonotype was detected a few times. The chain couples TRBV27 to TRBJ2-1; TRBD2 matches 8 bases. The J segment lost 0 bases and the V segment lost 1 base, leaving 2 bases of the junction unmatched. This CDR3 comprises 16 residues. Germline V CDR1 and CDR2: MNHEY, SMNVEV (reference sequence). CDR3: CASSLYAGGSYNEQFF. For the CDR3, the DNA is TGTGCCAGCAGTTTATACGCGGGAGGCTCCTACAATGAGCAGTTCTTC.

In this sample, this clonotype turned up a few times. This sequence joins TRBV15 and TRBJ2-1; unclear D gene. Germline V gene data show CDR1 as LNHNV and CDR2 as YYDKDF (reference sequence). This CDR3 comprises 15 residues. V was clipped by 0 bases and J by 5 bases, with 11 bases between them. CDR3 sequence: CATSRELGVDNEQFF. Written as DNA, the CDR3 is TGTGCCACCAGCAGAGAGCTGGGTGTGGACAATGAGCAGTTCTTC.

This clonotype was counted only a few times. The rearrangement uses TRBV24-1 and TRBJ2-3, with 8 bases fitting TRBD2. The CDR3 is 18 residues long. Trimming cost V 3 bases and J 6 bases; bases outside gene matches: 16. Germline values: CDR1 KGHDR, CDR2 SFDVKD. CDR3 residues: CATSDPQGLVGRDDTQYF. DNA for the CDR3: TGTGCCACCAGTGATCCGCAGGGACTAGTGGGACGTGATGATACGCAGTATTTT.

The table lists this clonotype with a few counts. V and J are TRBV15 and TRBJ1-1; unclear D gene. The V gene lost 3 bases and the J gene lost 1 base, with 15 bases spanning the gap. This CDR3 region has 16 residues. The germline V gene encodes CDR1 LNHNV and CDR2 YYDKDF (reference sequence). The CDR3 protein is CATSRGRRLANTEAFF. Written as DNA, the CDR3 is TGTGCCACCAGCAGGGGCCGGAGGTTGGCGAACACTGAAGCTTTCTTT.

Only a few counts were recorded for this clonotype. V gene TRBV12-3 or TRBV12-4 combines with J gene TRBJ2-5; D possibly corresponds to TRBD1 (6 bases). The CDR3 spans 16 residues. V was shortened by 3 bases and J by 5 bases, with 19 bases between the two germline ends. The CDR3 DNA is TGTGCCAGCAGTTTGGGTCGCAGGGGCTCTTCGGAGACCCAGTACTTC. Protein product: CASSLGRRGSSETQYF.

This clonotype was found a few times. The CDR3 loop is CATSSGGSNEQFF. The CDR3 DNA reads TGTGCCACCAGCAGTGGAGGGTCAAATGAGCAGTTCTTC. The chain uses TRBV15 and TRBJ2-1; tentative D call: TRBD2 (6 bases). Germline-derived CDR1 and CDR2 are LNHNV and YYDKDF (reference sequence). Trimming shortened V by 3 bases and J by 7 bases, and 10 bases separated the two germline ends. The CDR3 runs to 13 residues.

The table lists this clonotype with a few counts. The chain carries TRBV12-3 or TRBV12-4 and TRBJ1-1; 10 bases are a match to TRBD1. The V segment lost 6 bases and the J segment 7 bases; nucleotides outside the gene matches: 5. This CDR3 has 13 amino acids. The CDR3 sequence is CASSLGTGDEAFF. The CDR3 DNA follows: TGTGCCAGCAGCCTCGGGACAGGGGATGAAGCTTTCTTT.

This clonotype has just a few counts. The J gene is TRBJ2-1, the V gene TRBV5-1, with TRBD2 matching 15 bases. Unmatched junction bases numbered 1, after V lost 0 bases and J lost 6 bases. The CDR3 has 16 amino acids. CDR1 is SGHRS, CDR2 YFSETQ, per germline. Written as DNA, the CDR3 is TGCGCCAGCAGCTTGGGGACTAGCGGGAGGGTCAATGAGCAGTTCTTC. Its translation: CASSLGTSGRVNEQFF.

This clonotype occurred many times. The V gene is TRBV2, the J gene TRBJ1-2, with TRBD1 matching over 11 bases. Losses at the gene ends were 4 bases for V and 4 bases for J; bases not matched to a gene: 11. The CDR3 loop spans 17 amino acids. CDR1 SNHLY and CDR2 FYNNEI come from the germline V gene. CDR3 nucleotides: TGTGCCAGCAGTGGGTTTACCGGGACAGGGGGATCCTATGGCTACACCTTC. Protein product: CASSGFTGTGGSYGYTF.

This clonotype appeared a few times. CDR3 sequence reads: CATSRAYKANEQYF. In nucleotides, the CDR3 is TGTGCCACCAGCAGAGCCTACAAGGCTAACGAGCAGTACTTC. The rearrangement uses TRBV15 and TRBJ2-7, with D unclear. Trimming cost V 1 base and J 5 bases, with 12 bases left between them. The CDR3 runs 14 residues. Germline CDR1 is LNHNV and CDR2 is YYDKDF (reference sequence).

The chain employs TRBV29-1 and TRBJ2-1; D ambiguous. The CDR3 has 14 amino acids. CDR1 SQVTM and CDR2 ANQGSEA come from the germline V gene. The ends were cut back, 4 bases at V and 0 bases at J, with 10 bases in the middle. Here the CDR3 DNA reads TGCAGCGTTGCCGTGGGCAGCTCCTACAATGAGCAGTTCTTC. It encodes CSVAVGSSYNEQFF.

The rearrangement joins TRBV7-6 to TRBJ2-3, with TRBD1 matching over 8 bases. Germline V gives CDR1 SGHVS, CDR2 FNYEAQ. J gave up 1 base and V 4 bases, and 10 bases lay outside the gene matches. This CDR3 is 17 amino acids long. The CDR3 DNA reads as TGTGCCAGCAGCTCACGACTCAGGGGGCGCGGCACAGATACGCAGTATTTT. As protein: CASSSRLRGRGTDTQYF.

The V call is TRBV12-3 or TRBV12-4, the J call TRBJ1-1; TRBD1 aligns across 7 bases. Germline trimming cut 7 bases from V and 1 base from J; bases unmatched to any gene: 9. This CDR3 region has 15 residues. CDR3 in DNA: TGTGCCAGCACCCTGAACAGGGGCCCGAACACTGAAGCTTTCTTT. Translating gives CASTLNRGPNTEAFF.

This clonotype was found a few times. This sequence joins TRBV3-1 and TRBJ2-5; 14 bases are shared with TRBD2. V trimming: 2 bases; J trimming: 0 bases; junction bases outside the gene matches: 11. This CDR3 has 20 amino acids. Germline V lookup: CDR1 LGHDT, CDR2 YNNKEL (reference sequence). CDR3 sequence (DNA): TGTGCCAGCAGCCAATCCCCGGGACTAGCGGGGGCTCAGTACCAAGAGACCCAGTACTTC. It translates to CASSQSPGLAGAQYQETQYF.

This clonotype was picked up a small number of times. This rearrangement joins TRBV12-3 or TRBV12-4 to TRBJ2-3, with 7 bases matching TRBD1. This CDR3 has 12 amino acids. J gave up 10 bases and V 5 bases, and 6 bases lay outside the gene matches. Here the CDR3 reads CASSPDRDAQYF. The CDR3 nucleotides are TGTGCCAGCAGTCCCGACAGGGACGCGCAGTATTTT.

V is TRBV25-1 and J is TRBJ2-2; the D gene is possibly TRBD1 (5 bases). CDR3 size: 15 residues. The germline V gene has CDR1 MGHDK and CDR2 SYGVNS. Trimming cost V 4 bases and J 0 bases, with 9 bases left between them. This CDR3 reads CASSGTGANTGELFF. The CDR3 DNA sequence: TGTGCCAGCAGTGGCACAGGTGCGAACACCGGGGAGCTGTTTTTT. The entire variable domain, with the rest obtained from reference TRBV25-1 and TRBJ2-2, is as follows: EADIYQTPRYLVIGTGKKITLECSQTMGHDKMYWYQQDPGMELHLIHYSYGVNSTEKGDLSSESTVSRIRTEHFPLTLESARPSHTSQYLCASSGTGANTGELFFGEGSRLTVL.

The chain joins TRBV12-5 to TRBJ2-5; 9 nucleotides align to TRBD2. Trimming removed 1 base from V and 5 bases from J; junction bases left unmatched: 5. The CDR3 runs to 15 residues. Per germline, CDR1 LGHNT and CDR2 FRNRAP. The CDR3 DNA sequence: TGTGCTAGTGGTTTGGAGGGACTAGCAGGGGAGACCCAGTACTTC. It translates to CASGLEGLAGETQYF.

This clonotype was recorded a few times. The chain uses TRBV7-6 and TRBJ2-3; D might be TRBD1 (5 bases). CDR1 and CDR2 from the germline V gene are SGHVS and FNYEAQ. V was trimmed by 1 base and J by 5 bases, leaving 10 bases between them. This CDR3 has 14 amino acids. The DNA of the CDR3 is TGTGCCAGCAGCTTAGGGGGCCCCGAAGATACGCAGTATTTT. Its translation is CASSLGGPEDTQYF. The entire variable domain, with the rest obtained from reference TRBV7-6 and TRBJ2-3, is as follows: GAGVSQSPRYKVTKRGQDVALRCDPISGHVSLYWYRQALGQGPEFLTYFNYEAQQDKSGLPNDRFSAERPEGSISTLTIQRTEQRDSAMYRCASSLGGPEDTQYFGPGTRLTVL.

The V and J genes are TRBV6-5 and TRBJ2-5; 11 nucleotides agree with TRBD1. Trimming removed 3 bases from V and 5 bases from J; junction bases left unmatched: 8. This CDR3 is built from 16 residues. Germline V gene data show CDR1 as MNHEY and CDR2 as SVGAGI. The CDR3 is CASSYGRTGGWETQYF. CDR3 coding DNA: TGTGCCAGCAGTTATGGCAGGACAGGGGGCTGGGAGACCCAGTACTTC.

CDR3 DNA: TGTGCCTGGAGATGGCGGGGCCAAGAGACCCAGTACTTC. It is translated as CAWRWRGQETQYF. The chain employs TRBV30 and TRBJ2-5, with D possibly being TRBD2 (6 bases). The V gene lost 3 bases and the J gene lost 1 base, with 9 bases spanning the gap. CDR3 length: 13 amino acids. From germline, CDR1 is GTSNPN and CDR2 SVGIG (reference sequence).

The J gene is TRBJ1-1, the V gene TRBV3-1; D not certain. CDR3 length: 15 amino acids. V was shortened by 1 base and J by 1 base, with 10 bases between the two germline ends. Germline V gives CDR1 LGHDT, CDR2 YNNKEL (reference sequence). The DNA of the CDR3 is TGTGCCAGCAGCCAAGCGACGGTCGCGAACACTGAAGCTTTCTTT. It is translated as CASSQATVANTEAFF. Full variable domain (missing parts from reference TRBV3-1 and TRBJ1-1): DTAVSQTPKYLVTQMGNDKSIKCEQNLGHDTMYWYKQDSKKFLKIMFSYNNKELIINETVPNRFSPKSPDKAHLNLHINSLELGDSAVYFCASSQATVANTEAFFGQGTRLTVV.

The chain couples TRBV24-1 to TRBJ2-1; no reliable D call. CDR1 is KGHDR and CDR2 is SFDVKD in the germline V gene. The length of the CDR3 is 16 residues. The ends were cut back, 6 bases at V and 0 bases at J, with 14 bases in the middle. The CDR3 DNA follows: TGTGCCACCAGTCGTCCCCCGACAATCTCCTACAATGAGCAGTTCTTC. It encodes CATSRPPTISYNEQFF.

The table lists this clonotype with a few counts. The J gene is TRBJ1-1, the V gene TRBV18; 7 nucleotides line up with TRBD1. Losses at the gene ends were 1 base for V and 5 bases for J; bases not matched to a gene: 7. This CDR3 comprises 15 residues. Germline lookup yields CDR1 KGHSH and CDR2 LQKENI. In nucleotides, the CDR3 is TGTGCCAGCTCACCACAGGGGGCAGGGAAGACTGAAGCTTTCTTT. Translation gives CASSPQGAGKTEAFF.